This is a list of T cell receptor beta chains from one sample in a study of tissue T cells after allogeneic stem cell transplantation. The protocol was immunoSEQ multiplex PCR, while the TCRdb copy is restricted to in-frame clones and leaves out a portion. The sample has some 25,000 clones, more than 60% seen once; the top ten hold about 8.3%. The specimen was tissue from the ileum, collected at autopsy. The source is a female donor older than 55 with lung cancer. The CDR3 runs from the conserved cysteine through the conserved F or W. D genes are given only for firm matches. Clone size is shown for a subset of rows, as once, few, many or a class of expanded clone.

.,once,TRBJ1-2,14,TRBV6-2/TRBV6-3,TGTGCCAGCAGTTACTCGGCAGGGAGGCATGGCTACACCTTC,CASSYSAGRHGYTF
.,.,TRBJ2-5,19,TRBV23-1,TGCGCCAGCAGTCAATCGTCGGACACCGTTTCTTCGTACCAAGAGACCCAGTACTTC,CASSQSSDTVSSYQETQYF
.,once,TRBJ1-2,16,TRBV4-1,TGCGCCAGCAGCCAAGAAAAGGGCCAGGGCTTCTCGGGCTACACCTTC,CASSQEKGQGFSGYTF
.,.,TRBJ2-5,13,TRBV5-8,TGTGCCAGCAGCTTGGGGGGACAAGAGACCCAGTACTTC,CASSLGGQETQYF
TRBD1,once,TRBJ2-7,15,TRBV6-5,TGTGCCAGCAGTCCCACCAGGACAGGGGGCGTCGAGCAGTACTTC,CASSPTRTGGVEQYF
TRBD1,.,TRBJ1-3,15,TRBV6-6,TGTGCCAGCAGATCCGGGACAGGGTCTGGAAACACCATATATTTT,CASRSGTGSGNTIYF
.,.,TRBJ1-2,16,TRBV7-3,TGTGCCAGCAGCTTAACTGGATCTGCGAGGCGGGATGGCTACACCTTC,CASSLTGSARRDGYTF
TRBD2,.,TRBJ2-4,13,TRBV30,TGTGCCTGGTTTAAGCGGGGGTCGGACATTCAGTACTTC,CAWFKRGSDIQYF
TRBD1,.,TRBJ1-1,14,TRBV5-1,TGCGCCAGCAGCTTCTGGACAGGGGGCACTGAAGCTTTCTTT,CASSFWTGGTEAFF
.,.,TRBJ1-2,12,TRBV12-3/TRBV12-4,TGTGCCAGCAACACCAACCTCTTTGGCTACACCTTC,CASNTNLFGYTF
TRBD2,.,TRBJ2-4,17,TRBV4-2,TGTGCCAGCAGCCTTGCGAGCGGGACCAGTACCAAAAACATTCAGTACTTC,CASSLASGTSTKNIQYF
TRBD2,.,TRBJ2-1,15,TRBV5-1,TGCGCCAGCAGCTTAGAAAGCGGGGGGGCCGGAGAGCAGTTCTTC,CASSLESGGAGEQFF
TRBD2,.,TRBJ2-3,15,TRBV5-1,TGCGCCAGCAGCGCTAGCGGGAGTAGCACAGATACGCAGTATTTT,CASSASGSSTDTQYF
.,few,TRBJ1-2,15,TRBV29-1,TGCAGCGTTGAAGCCGGCCCGATGGACAGCCGGGGCTACACCTTC,CSVEAGPMDSRGYTF
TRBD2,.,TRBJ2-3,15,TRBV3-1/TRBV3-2,TGTGCCAGCAGGTTACTAGCGGGGGGTGAAGATACGCAGTATTTT,CASRLLAGGEDTQYF
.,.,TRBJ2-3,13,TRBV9,TGTGCCAGCAGCGTAGACAGCACAGATACGCAGTATTTT,CASSVDSTDTQYF